This T cell receptor (beta chain) appears in the sequencing data of a study of T cells expressing NK-cell markers. In the study overall: Eight donors were sequenced, seven testing HCMV-seropositive and one testing seronegative.

Notes on this clonotype: Antigen specificity is unknown.

Study results and caveats: Clarity on HCMV specificity was lacking for the expanded NKG2C+ T cell clones.

The CDR3 is 12 residues long. TCRdb re-called the 5' RACE reads; every CDR3 protein appears as one record, without DNA. Reported are approximately 550,000 distinct CDR3 sequences; the ten largest clones contain 3% to 4.5%. The clonotype was recovered from a man aged 18 to 29 in good health. The chain joins TRBV12-3 or TRBV12-4 to TRBJ2-5; the TCRdb D gene call, TRBD1, has no DNA to confirm it. Material: blood T cells: a sorted CD56 or NKG2C T cell subset, CD4+ or CD8+ T cells, or bulk PBMC T cells (not recorded which). This CDR3 is CASADRGQTQYF.